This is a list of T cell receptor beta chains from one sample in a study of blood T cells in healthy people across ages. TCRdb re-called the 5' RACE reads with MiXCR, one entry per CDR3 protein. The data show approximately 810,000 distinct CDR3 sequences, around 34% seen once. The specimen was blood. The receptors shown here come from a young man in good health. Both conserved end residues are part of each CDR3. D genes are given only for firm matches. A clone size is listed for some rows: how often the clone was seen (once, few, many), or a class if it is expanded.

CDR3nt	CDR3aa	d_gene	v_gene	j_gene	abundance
TGCAGTGCTAGTGTATGGGGATGGGCCGGGGAGCTGTTTTTT	CSASVWGWAGELFF	NA	TRBV20-1	TRBJ2-2	NA
TGTGCCAGCAGCCAAGATGGGCTAGCTCGGTTCTTC	CASSQDGLARFF	NA	TRBV3-1	TRBJ2-1	NA
TGCGCCAGCAGCCAAGGACAGGGCTTCGAAGGCTACACCTTC	CASSQGQGFEGYTF	TRBD1	TRBV4-1	TRBJ1-2	few
TGCGCCAGCAGCTCCCAGCCTAGGGGGTCGACAGATACGCAGTATTTT	CASSSQPRGSTDTQYF	NA	TRBV5-1	TRBJ2-3	NA
TGCGCCAGCAGCCCGGAGTCGTGGACTAGGTCTTCCGGTGAGCAGTACTTC	CASSPESWTRSSGEQYF	TRBD2	TRBV5-1	TRBJ2-5	NA
TGTGCCATCAGGGGGCAACAGAACAATGAGCAGTTCTTC	CAIRGQQNNEQFF	NA	TRBV10-3	TRBJ2-1	few
TGTGCCAGCAGCTCCGCTGGAAAGCCAAAACTGTTTTTT	CASSSAGKPKLFF	NA	TRBV7-2	TRBJ1-4	NA
TGCAGTGCTAGGGATGTGGTCAGAGACTACGAGCAGTACTTC	CSARDVVRDYEQYF	NA	TRBV20-1	TRBJ2-7	many
TGTGCCAGCAGTGCCGGGACAGAGGATGGCTACACCTTC	CASSAGTEDGYTF	TRBD1	TRBV2	TRBJ1-2	few
TGCGCCAGCAGCTTAAGTCCAGTCAGGGACACTGAAGCTTTCTTT	CASSLSPVRDTEAFF	NA	TRBV5-1	TRBJ1-1	few
TGTGCCAGCAGTGAAAGGGTCGCCGGGGAGCTGTTTTTT	CASSERVAGELFF	NA	TRBV2	TRBJ2-2	NA
TGTGCCAGCAGTGAGGTTTCCGTCAATCAGCCCCAGCATTTT	CASSEVSVNQPQHF	NA	TRBV2	TRBJ1-5	few
TGCAGTGCTAGTGGCAGGACCCCCACTGAAGCTTTCTTT	CSASGRTPTEAFF	NA	TRBV20-1	TRBJ1-1	NA
TGTGCCACCAGCCAGGGGGGACAGGGCGAGCAGCAGTACTTC	CATSQGGQGEQQYF	TRBD1	TRBV24-1	TRBJ2-7	NA
TGTGCCAGCAGCCAAGGGCAATTCAATGAGCAGTTCTTC	CASSQGQFNEQFF	NA	TRBV14	TRBJ2-1	many
TGCGCCAGCAGCTTGGCCGGTACTCCACCGTACAATGAGCAGTTCTTC	CASSLAGTPPYNEQFF	NA	TRBV5-1	TRBJ2-1	many
TGCAGTGCTAGTTACGGCTATGGCTACACCTTC	CSASYGYGYTF	NA	TRBV20-1	TRBJ1-2	many
TGTGCCAGCAGCGTAGAGCTAGCGGCCCTCACAGATACGCAGTATTTT	CASSVELAALTDTQYF	TRBD2	TRBV9	TRBJ2-3	NA
TGCAGCGCTAGGGGTGCTAATGAAAAACTGTTTTTT	CSARGANEKLFF	NA	TRBV29-1	TRBJ1-4	NA
TGCGCCAGCTCCTTGGAAAGCGGGGAAACAGATACGCAGTATTTT	CASSLESGETDTQYF	TRBD2	TRBV5-1	TRBJ2-3	few
TGCAGTGCTAGAGATCCAGCCAAGTCCTACGAGCAGTACTTC	CSARDPAKSYEQYF	NA	TRBV20-1	TRBJ2-7	many
TGTGCCAGCCGGCGGCTGTCGGGCACAGATACGCAGTATTTT	CASRRLSGTDTQYF	NA	TRBV12-3/TRBV12-4	TRBJ2-3	few
TGTGCCAGCAGCCAAGGACTAGCTCCGTCAATTGATCAGTACTTC	CASSQGLAPSIDQYF	TRBD2	TRBV7-9	TRBJ2-5	NA
TGCAGTGCTTTTTGGTCCGGGACAGGGAAAGATGAGCAGTTCTTC	CSAFWSGTGKDEQFF	TRBD1	TRBV20-1	TRBJ2-1	NA
TGTGCCAGCAGTTACATGGACCGAGTCAATCAGCCCCAGCATTTT	CASSYMDRVNQPQHF	NA	TRBV6-2/TRBV6-3	TRBJ1-5	NA
TGCGCCAGCAGCTTGGAGGGGGCCCAAGAGACCCAGTACTTC	CASSLEGAQETQYF	TRBD1	TRBV5-1	TRBJ2-5	NA
TGTGCCAGCAGGCCGACTAGCGGGGTGAGGGATGAGCAGTTCTTC	CASRPTSGVRDEQFF	TRBD2	TRBV12-3/TRBV12-4	TRBJ2-1	few
TGTGCCAGCAGTCCAGGGAGGGACACAGATACGCAGTATTTT	CASSPGRDTDTQYF	TRBD2	TRBV2	TRBJ2-3	few
TGTGCCAGCAGCCCCGGACAGGGGGTAACTGAAGCTTTCTTT	CASSPGQGVTEAFF	TRBD1	TRBV7-6	TRBJ1-1	NA
TGTGCCAGCGGGGGGAACCCCACCTACGAGCAGTACTTC	CASGGNPTYEQYF	NA	TRBV27	TRBJ2-7	NA
TGTGCCAGCAGCGCCTTAGGACTAGCGAGGGGCTTCACAGATACGCAGTATTTT	CASSALGLARGFTDTQYF	TRBD2	TRBV9	TRBJ2-3	NA
TGTGCCAGCAGCCAAGGGGCATCCTATAATTCACCCCTCCACTTT	CASSQGASYNSPLHF	NA	TRBV14	TRBJ1-6	NA
TGTGCCAGCAGCCCAAATTGGGACAGGGATAATGAGCAGTTCTTC	CASSPNWDRDNEQFF	TRBD1	TRBV7-2	TRBJ2-1	NA
TGTGCCAGCAGTCAAAGGGGGGATACGCAGTATTTT	CASSQRGDTQYF	NA	TRBV6-1	TRBJ2-3	many
TGTGCCAGCAGCCAGGACCTACTAGCGGGGGACCCTTACAATGAGCAGTTCTTC	CASSQDLLAGDPYNEQFF	TRBD2	TRBV4-2	TRBJ2-1	NA
TGTGCCAGCCTTCGGCTAGGAGGCTACGAGCAGTACTTC	CASLRLGGYEQYF	NA	TRBV6-2/TRBV6-3	TRBJ2-7	NA
TGCAGTGCTAGTGTAGCGGGTACAGAAGAGACCCAGTACTTC	CSASVAGTEETQYF	TRBD2	TRBV20-1	TRBJ2-5	once
TGCAACGGTAGGACAGGGGTTAGCAATCAGCCCCAGCATTTT	CNGRTGVSNQPQHF	TRBD1	TRBV20-1	TRBJ1-5	NA
TGCGCCAGCGGCCAAGAAAAGGAAGGAGGGGAAGGCTACACCTTC	CASGQEKEGGEGYTF	NA	TRBV4-3	TRBJ1-2	NA